The rows below give T cell receptor beta chains drawn from one sample of a study of T cells after yellow fever vaccination. One entry per CDR3 protein, called by TCRdb with MiXCR from the 5' RACE reads. The sample lists about 220,000 distinct CDR3 sequences; approximately 3% were seen once. Source: CD4+ T cells sorted from PBMCs, taken 10 days after the yellow fever booster vaccination. The origin of the receptors is a man between 18 and 35 years old who received the YFV17D yellow fever vaccine. CDR3s include the opening cysteine and the closing phenylalanine or tryptophan. A D gene is named only where the DNA matches it firmly. The listing skips clone size in some rows; elsewhere it reads once, few, many or a size class.

j_gene: TRBJ1-3
abundance: many
d_gene: TRBD1
v_gene: TRBV20-1
CDR3nt: TGCAGTGCTAGGGGGGGACAGGGAAACACCATATATTTT
CDR3aa: CSARGGQGNTIYF

j_gene: TRBJ2-3
abundance: many
d_gene: NA
v_gene: TRBV5-1
CDR3nt: TGCGCCAGCAGCTTCATTGCGGGTAGGACAGATACGCAGTATTTT
CDR3aa: CASSFIAGRTDTQYF

j_gene: TRBJ1-5
abundance: many
d_gene: NA
v_gene: TRBV3-1
CDR3nt: TGTGCCAGCAGCCAAGGAGCTCAGGGGAATCAGCCCCAGCATTTT
CDR3aa: CASSQGAQGNQPQHF

j_gene: TRBJ1-4
abundance: NA
d_gene: NA
v_gene: TRBV20-1
CDR3nt: TGCAGTGCGAGGGAAGTACATAATGAAAAACTGTTTTTT
CDR3aa: CSAREVHNEKLFF

j_gene: TRBJ1-6
abundance: many
d_gene: TRBD1
v_gene: TRBV20-1
CDR3nt: TGCAGTGCTAGAGAGCCGGGACAGCATAATTCACCCCTCCACTTT
CDR3aa: CSAREPGQHNSPLHF

j_gene: TRBJ2-2
abundance: many
d_gene: NA
v_gene: TRBV7-2
CDR3nt: TGTGCCAGCAGCCGCTGGCCAATCGGGGAGCTGTTTTTT
CDR3aa: CASSRWPIGELFF

j_gene: TRBJ2-1
abundance: few
d_gene: TRBD2
v_gene: TRBV20-1
CDR3nt: TGCAGTGCCAGAGCGGGGGGGAAGCAGTTCTTC
CDR3aa: CSARAGGKQFF

j_gene: TRBJ2-1
abundance: few
d_gene: TRBD2
v_gene: TRBV7-2
CDR3nt: TGTGCCAGCAGCTTAGAATTAGCGGGGGGGCCGGAGTTCTTC
CDR3aa: CASSLELAGGPEFF

j_gene: TRBJ1-5
abundance: many
d_gene: NA
v_gene: TRBV10-3
CDR3nt: TGTGCCATCAGTGAGGGGCATCAGCCCCAGCATTTT
CDR3aa: CAISEGHQPQHF

j_gene: TRBJ2-7
abundance: many
d_gene: TRBD1
v_gene: TRBV3-1
CDR3nt: TGTGCCAGCAGCCTGAACCGGGACAGCACGTCGCAGTACTTC
CDR3aa: CASSLNRDSTSQYF

j_gene: TRBJ1-4
abundance: many
d_gene: NA
v_gene: TRBV7-9
CDR3nt: TGTGCCAGCAGCTTACGTCCGGAGAATGAAAAACTGTTTTTT
CDR3aa: CASSLRPENEKLFF

j_gene: TRBJ2-3
abundance: few
d_gene: NA
v_gene: TRBV5-1
CDR3nt: TGCGCCAGCAGTAGGGGGTCAGGCACAGATACGCAGTATTTT
CDR3aa: CASSRGSGTDTQYF

j_gene: TRBJ1-4
abundance: few
d_gene: NA
v_gene: TRBV9
CDR3nt: TGTGCCAGCAGCCCCCGAGGGGCGGAAGCTAATGAAAAACTGTTTTTT
CDR3aa: CASSPRGAEANEKLFF

j_gene: TRBJ2-1
abundance: many
d_gene: NA
v_gene: TRBV7-2
CDR3nt: TGTGCCAGCAGCTTCCTCGGGGGGCCAGCAGACTCGTCTCGGTTCTTC
CDR3aa: CASSFLGGPADSSRFF

j_gene: TRBJ1-1
abundance: many
d_gene: NA
v_gene: TRBV2
CDR3nt: TGTGCCAGGGCTTTGGGTCTCACTGAAGCTTTCTTT
CDR3aa: CARALGLTEAFF

j_gene: TRBJ2-3
abundance: few
d_gene: TRBD2
v_gene: TRBV12-3/TRBV12-4
CDR3nt: TGTGCCAGCAGGCCTAGCGGGGGCACTAGCACAGATACGCAGTATTTT
CDR3aa: CASRPSGGTSTDTQYF

j_gene: TRBJ2-3
abundance: many
d_gene: TRBD1
v_gene: TRBV7-2
CDR3nt: TGTGCCAGCAGCTCTACCGGGACAGGGTTGACGCAGTATTTT
CDR3aa: CASSSTGTGLTQYF

j_gene: TRBJ2-2
abundance: many
d_gene: NA
v_gene: TRBV6-1
CDR3nt: TGTGCCAGCATCTCAGGCAGCAACACCGGGGAGCTGTTTTTT
CDR3aa: CASISGSNTGELFF

j_gene: TRBJ2-1
abundance: many
d_gene: NA
v_gene: TRBV9
CDR3nt: TGTGCCAGCAGCAGAGCCTACTACAATGAGCAGTTCTTC
CDR3aa: CASSRAYYNEQFF

j_gene: TRBJ2-7
abundance: once
d_gene: NA
v_gene: TRBV23-1
CDR3nt: TGCGCAGCCCAAGAGATGGACTCCTACGAGCAGTACTTC
CDR3aa: CAAQEMDSYEQYF

j_gene: TRBJ2-2
abundance: many
d_gene: TRBD2
v_gene: TRBV4-1
CDR3nt: TGCGCCAGCAGCAAGGGACTAGCGGAAAACACCGGGGAGCTGTTTTTT
CDR3aa: CASSKGLAENTGELFF

j_gene: TRBJ2-1
abundance: NA
d_gene: TRBD1
v_gene: TRBV27
CDR3nt: TGTGCCAGCAGTTTATCCAGGGGGTCCTCCTACAATGAGCAGTTCTTC
CDR3aa: CASSLSRGSSYNEQFF

j_gene: TRBJ2-1
abundance: many
d_gene: TRBD2
v_gene: TRBV18
CDR3nt: TGTGCCAGCTCACCAACTAGCGGGGGAACAAACAATGAGCAGTTCTTC
CDR3aa: CASSPTSGGTNNEQFF

j_gene: TRBJ1-1
abundance: NA
d_gene: NA
v_gene: TRBV25-1
CDR3nt: TGTGCCAGCAGTGATCCTTCCCTAGGGGACACTGAAGCTTTCTTT
CDR3aa: CASSDPSLGDTEAFF

j_gene: TRBJ2-1
abundance: few
d_gene: TRBD1
v_gene: TRBV10-1
CDR3nt: TGCGCCAGCAGTGAGTCGTGGACAGGGGGCGCGGATGAGCAGTTCTTC
CDR3aa: CASSESWTGGADEQFF

j_gene: TRBJ2-3
abundance: many
d_gene: NA
v_gene: TRBV5-1
CDR3nt: TGCGCCAGCAAGCGGGCAGGCGGGGATACGCAGTATTTT
CDR3aa: CASKRAGGDTQYF

j_gene: TRBJ2-5
abundance: many
d_gene: TRBD2
v_gene: TRBV20-1
CDR3nt: TGCAGTGCTAGAGATCATGAGCGGGGGTCTCGAGAGACCCAGTACTTC
CDR3aa: CSARDHERGSRETQYF

j_gene: TRBJ1-4
abundance: NA
d_gene: TRBD1
v_gene: TRBV7-2
CDR3nt: TGTGCCAGCAGCTTGTACCAGGGACAGGGTGGTGAAAAACTGTTTTTT
CDR3aa: CASSLYQGQGGEKLFF

j_gene: TRBJ1-6
abundance: few
d_gene: NA
v_gene: TRBV5-8
CDR3nt: TGTGCCAGCAGCTTGGGGGTAAGGAATTCACCCCTCCACTTT
CDR3aa: CASSLGVRNSPLHF

j_gene: TRBJ1-1
abundance: few
d_gene: NA
v_gene: TRBV6-6
CDR3nt: TGTGCCAGCAGCCAGGGGACGCACACTGAAGCTTTCTTT
CDR3aa: CASSQGTHTEAFF

j_gene: TRBJ2-3
abundance: NA
d_gene: NA
v_gene: TRBV25-1
CDR3nt: TGTGCCAGCGTCCCCAGGGACCGCGACGCGCAGTATTTT
CDR3aa: CASVPRDRDAQYF

j_gene: TRBJ2-5
abundance: many
d_gene: TRBD2
v_gene: TRBV5-1
CDR3nt: TGCGCCAGCAGCTTGGCCGGGACTAGGGGAGAGACCCAGTACTTC
CDR3aa: CASSLAGTRGETQYF

j_gene: TRBJ2-7
abundance: few
d_gene: NA
v_gene: TRBV6-2/TRBV6-3
CDR3nt: TGTGCCAGCAGTCACGGAGGCAGTAGCTCCTACGAGCAGTACTTC
CDR3aa: CASSHGGSSSYEQYF

j_gene: TRBJ1-1
abundance: many
d_gene: NA
v_gene: TRBV7-3
CDR3nt: TGTGCCAGCAGCTTTGGTGTCGGGACTGAAGCTTTCTTT
CDR3aa: CASSFGVGTEAFF

j_gene: TRBJ2-3
abundance: few
d_gene: TRBD1
v_gene: TRBV9
CDR3nt: TGTGCCAGCAGCCCCTCGGGACAGGGAGGTACGCAGTATTTT
CDR3aa: CASSPSGQGGTQYF

j_gene: TRBJ2-3
abundance: few
d_gene: NA
v_gene: TRBV6-2/TRBV6-3
CDR3nt: TGTGCCAGCAGCCGCACGGGGGCAGATACGCAGTATTTT
CDR3aa: CASSRTGADTQYF

j_gene: TRBJ2-3
abundance: NA
d_gene: TRBD2
v_gene: TRBV9
CDR3nt: TGTGCCAGCAGCGTAGGGGCTAGCGGGGGAGCAGATACGCAGTATTTT
CDR3aa: CASSVGASGGADTQYF

j_gene: TRBJ2-3
abundance: few
d_gene: NA
v_gene: TRBV20-1
CDR3nt: TGCAGTGCTGTCCCCCCAAGGAGGGGTTATACAGATACGCAGTATTTT
CDR3aa: CSAVPPRRGYTDTQYF

j_gene: TRBJ1-5
abundance: few
d_gene: NA
v_gene: TRBV6-1
CDR3nt: TGTGCCAGCAGTGCCCCCTGGGACACCAGCAATCAGCCCCAGCATTTT
CDR3aa: CASSAPWDTSNQPQHF

j_gene: TRBJ2-1
abundance: many
d_gene: NA
v_gene: TRBV12-3/TRBV12-4
CDR3nt: TGTGCCAGCAGTTTCCTAGGTGAGAATGAGCAGTTCTTC
CDR3aa: CASSFLGENEQFF

j_gene: TRBJ1-4
abundance: NA
d_gene: NA
v_gene: TRBV6-5
CDR3nt: TGTGCCAGCAGTTATCGGAGGGCGCGGGAAAAACTGTTTTTT
CDR3aa: CASSYRRAREKLFF

j_gene: TRBJ2-3
abundance: few
d_gene: NA
v_gene: TRBV9
CDR3nt: TGTGCCAGCAGCCCCCCATCTTTGGATACGCAGTATTTT
CDR3aa: CASSPPSLDTQYF

j_gene: TRBJ2-5
abundance: few
d_gene: TRBD2
v_gene: TRBV4-2
CDR3nt: TGTGCCAGCAGTCCCGAGCGGGGGGGCCGGTGGGAGACCCAGTACTTC
CDR3aa: CASSPERGGRWETQYF

j_gene: TRBJ1-5
abundance: many
d_gene: TRBD1
v_gene: TRBV10-3
CDR3nt: TGTGCCATCAGTGCTACGACAGGGGTGCCCCAGCATTTT
CDR3aa: CAISATTGVPQHF

j_gene: TRBJ1-3
abundance: many
d_gene: NA
v_gene: TRBV6-5
CDR3nt: TGTGCCAGCAGTTACTCCCAGAGCTCTGGAAACACCATATATTTT
CDR3aa: CASSYSQSSGNTIYF

j_gene: TRBJ2-7
abundance: many
d_gene: NA
v_gene: TRBV7-9
CDR3nt: TGTGCCAGCAGCCTGCCTTGGGCGCGGTCCTACGAGCAGTACTTC
CDR3aa: CASSLPWARSYEQYF